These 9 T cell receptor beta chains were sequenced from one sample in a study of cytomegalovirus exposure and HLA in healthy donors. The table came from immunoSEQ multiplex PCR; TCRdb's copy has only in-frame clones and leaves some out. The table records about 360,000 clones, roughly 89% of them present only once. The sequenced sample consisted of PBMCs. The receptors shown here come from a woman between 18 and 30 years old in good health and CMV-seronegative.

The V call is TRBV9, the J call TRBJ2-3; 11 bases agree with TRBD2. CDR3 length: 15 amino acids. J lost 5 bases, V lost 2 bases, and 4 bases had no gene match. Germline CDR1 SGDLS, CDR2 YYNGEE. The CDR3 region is CASSVSLAGGDTQYF. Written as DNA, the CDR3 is TGTGCCAGCAGCGTCTCCCTAGCGGGAGGAGATACGCAGTATTTT.

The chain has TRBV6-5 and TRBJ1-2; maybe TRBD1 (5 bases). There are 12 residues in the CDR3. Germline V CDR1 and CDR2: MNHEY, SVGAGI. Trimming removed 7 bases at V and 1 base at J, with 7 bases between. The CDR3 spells CASTGHNYGYTF. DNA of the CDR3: TGTGCCAGCACTGGACATAACTATGGCTACACCTTC.

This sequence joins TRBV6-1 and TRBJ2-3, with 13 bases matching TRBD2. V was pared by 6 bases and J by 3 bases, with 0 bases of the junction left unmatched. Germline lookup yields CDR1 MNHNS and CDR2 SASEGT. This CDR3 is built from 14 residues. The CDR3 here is CASRTSGRTDTQYF. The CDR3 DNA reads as TGTGCCAGCAGGACTAGCGGGAGGACAGATACGCAGTATTTT.

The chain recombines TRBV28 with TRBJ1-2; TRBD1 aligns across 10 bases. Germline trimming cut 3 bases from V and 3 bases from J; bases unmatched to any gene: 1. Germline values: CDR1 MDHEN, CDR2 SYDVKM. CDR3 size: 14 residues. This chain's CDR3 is CASSLTGGHYGYTF. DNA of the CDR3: TGTGCCAGCAGTTTGACAGGGGGCCACTATGGCTACACCTTC.

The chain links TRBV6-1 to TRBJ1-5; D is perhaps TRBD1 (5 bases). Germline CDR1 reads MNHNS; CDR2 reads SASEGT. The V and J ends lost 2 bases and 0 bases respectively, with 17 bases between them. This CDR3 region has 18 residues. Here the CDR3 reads CASSEPEQGGYSNQPQHF. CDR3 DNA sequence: TGTGCCAGCAGTGAACCCGAGCAGGGCGGTTATAGCAATCAGCCCCAGCATTTT.

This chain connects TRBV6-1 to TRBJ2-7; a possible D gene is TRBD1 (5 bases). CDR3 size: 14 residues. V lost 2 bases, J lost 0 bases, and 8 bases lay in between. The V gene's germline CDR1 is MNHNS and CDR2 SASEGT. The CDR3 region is CASSELGHSYEQYF. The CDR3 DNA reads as TGTGCCAGCAGTGAATTAGGACACTCCTACGAGCAGTACTTC.

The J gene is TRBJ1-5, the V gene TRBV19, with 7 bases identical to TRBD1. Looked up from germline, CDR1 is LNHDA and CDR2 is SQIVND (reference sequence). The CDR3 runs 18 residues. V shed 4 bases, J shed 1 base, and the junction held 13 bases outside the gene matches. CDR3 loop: CASSKHDRAIYSNQPQHF. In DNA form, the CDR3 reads TGTGCCAGTAGTAAACATGACAGGGCCATTTACAGCAATCAGCCCCAGCATTTT.

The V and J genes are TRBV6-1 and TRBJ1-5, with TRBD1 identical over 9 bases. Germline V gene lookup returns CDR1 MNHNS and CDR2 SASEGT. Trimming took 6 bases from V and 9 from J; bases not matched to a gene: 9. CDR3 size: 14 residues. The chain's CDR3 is CASSHGDRGRPQHF. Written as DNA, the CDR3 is TGTGCCAGCAGCCACGGCGACAGGGGGAGGCCCCAGCATTTT.

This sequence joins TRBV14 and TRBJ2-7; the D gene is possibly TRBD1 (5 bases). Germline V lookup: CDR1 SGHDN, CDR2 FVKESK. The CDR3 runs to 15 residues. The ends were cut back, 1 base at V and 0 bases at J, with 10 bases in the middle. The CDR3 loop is CASSQGQGGSYEQYF. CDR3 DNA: TGTGCCAGCAGCCAAGGCCAGGGTGGCTCCTACGAGCAGTACTTC. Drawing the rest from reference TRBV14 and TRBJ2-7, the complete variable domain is EAGVTQFPSHSVIEKGQTVTLRCDPISGHDNLYWYRRVMGKEIKFLLHFVKESKQDESGMPNNRFLAERTGGTYSTLKVQPAELEDSGVYFCASSQGQGGSYEQYFGPGTRLTVT.